This TCR beta chain emerged from a study of T cells and copy number aberrations in small-cell lung cancer. Notes on the study in general: All specimens were formalin-fixed paraffin-embedded tissue, prone to sequencing artifacts. Adjacent lung showed higher T-cell richness and clonality than tumors; density difference nonsignificant.

With respect to this clone: The antigen remains undetermined.

The V and J ends lost 4 bases and 0 bases respectively, with 10 bases between them. The CDR3 contains 14 residues. Germline CDR1 and CDR2: LGHNA and YNFKEQ. The protocol was immunoSEQ multiplex PCR, while the TCRdb copy is restricted to in-frame clones and leaves out a portion. The table shows 6,000 or so clones, with approximately 76% occurring only once. The chain combines TRBV4-2 with TRBJ2-7; tentative D call: TRBD1 (6 bases). The source of this sequence is a man in his fifties or sixties with small cell lung cancer. Sequenced sample: tumor tissue. CDR3 nucleotides: TGTGCCAGCAGCCTTGGACAGAGCTCCTACGAGCAGTACTTC. Protein sequence: CASSLGQSSYEQYF.